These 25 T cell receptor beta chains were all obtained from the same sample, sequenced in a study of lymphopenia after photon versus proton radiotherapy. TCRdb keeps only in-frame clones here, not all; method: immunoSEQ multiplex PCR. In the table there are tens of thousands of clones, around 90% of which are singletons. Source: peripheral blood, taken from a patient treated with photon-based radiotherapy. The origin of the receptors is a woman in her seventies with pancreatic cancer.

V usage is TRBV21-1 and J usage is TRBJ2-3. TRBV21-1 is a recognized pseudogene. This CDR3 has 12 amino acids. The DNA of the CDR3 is TGTGCCAGCGCGCTTAGGGTAGATACGCAGTATTTT. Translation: CASALRVDTQYF.

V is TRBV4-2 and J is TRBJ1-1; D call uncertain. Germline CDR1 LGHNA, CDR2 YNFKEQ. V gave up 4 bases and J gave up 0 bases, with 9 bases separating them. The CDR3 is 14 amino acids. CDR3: CASSPGGMNTEAFF. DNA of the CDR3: TGTGCCAGCAGCCCCGGAGGGATGAACACTGAAGCTTTCTTT.

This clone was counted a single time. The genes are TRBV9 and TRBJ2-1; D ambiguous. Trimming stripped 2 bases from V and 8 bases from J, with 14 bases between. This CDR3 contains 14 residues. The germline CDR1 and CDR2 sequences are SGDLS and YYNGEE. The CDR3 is CASSVRRYHDEQFF. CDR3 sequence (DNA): TGTGCCAGCAGCGTTAGGCGTTATCACGATGAGCAGTTCTTC.

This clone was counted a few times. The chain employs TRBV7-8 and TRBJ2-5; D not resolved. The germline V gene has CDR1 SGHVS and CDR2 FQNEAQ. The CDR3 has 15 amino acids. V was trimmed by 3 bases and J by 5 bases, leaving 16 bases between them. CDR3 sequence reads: CASSFRETGGETQYF. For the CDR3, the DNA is TGTGCCAGCAGCTTCCGTGAGACCGGTGGGGAGACCCAGTACTTC.

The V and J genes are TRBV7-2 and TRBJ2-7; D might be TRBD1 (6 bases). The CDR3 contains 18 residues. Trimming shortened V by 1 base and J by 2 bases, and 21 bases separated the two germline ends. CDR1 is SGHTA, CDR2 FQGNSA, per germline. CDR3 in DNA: TGTGCCAGCAGCTTAGGCATACCGTTACAGGGCGCTCCCTACGAGCAGTACTTC. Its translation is CASSLGIPLQGAPYEQYF.

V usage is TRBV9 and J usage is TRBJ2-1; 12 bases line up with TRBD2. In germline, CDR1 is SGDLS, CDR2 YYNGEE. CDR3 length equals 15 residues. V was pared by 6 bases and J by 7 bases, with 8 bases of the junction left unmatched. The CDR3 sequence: CASNLGLAGMNEQFF. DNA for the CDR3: TGTGCCAGCAACCTAGGACTAGCGGGAATGAATGAGCAGTTCTTC.

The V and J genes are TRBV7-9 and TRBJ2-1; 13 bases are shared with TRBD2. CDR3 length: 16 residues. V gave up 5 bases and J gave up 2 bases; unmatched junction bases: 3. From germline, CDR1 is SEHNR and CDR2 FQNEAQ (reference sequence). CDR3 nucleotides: TGTGCCAGCAGCACCGGACTAGCGGGAGCCTACAATGAGCAGTTCTTC. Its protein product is CASSTGLAGAYNEQFF.

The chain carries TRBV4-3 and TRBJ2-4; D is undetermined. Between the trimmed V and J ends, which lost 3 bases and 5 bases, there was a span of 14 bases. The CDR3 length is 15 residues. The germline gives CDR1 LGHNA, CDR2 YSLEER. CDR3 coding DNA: TGCGCCAGCAGCCAGGGCGGAGCCGGACAAAACATTCAGTACTTC. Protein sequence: CASSQGGAGQNIQYF.

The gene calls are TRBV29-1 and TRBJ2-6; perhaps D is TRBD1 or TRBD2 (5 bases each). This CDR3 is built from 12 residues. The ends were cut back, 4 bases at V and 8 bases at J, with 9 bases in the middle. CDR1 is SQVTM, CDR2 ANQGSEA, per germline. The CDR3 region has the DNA TGCAGCGTTGCGGGACGGACCAACGTCCTGACTTTC. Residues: CSVAGRTNVLTF.

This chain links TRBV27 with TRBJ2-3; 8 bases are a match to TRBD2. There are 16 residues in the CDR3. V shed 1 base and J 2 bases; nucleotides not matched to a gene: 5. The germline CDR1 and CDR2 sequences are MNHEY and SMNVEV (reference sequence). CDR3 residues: CASSLYGRVYTDTQYF. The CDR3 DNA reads TGTGCCAGCAGTTTATACGGGAGGGTCTACACAGATACGCAGTATTTT.

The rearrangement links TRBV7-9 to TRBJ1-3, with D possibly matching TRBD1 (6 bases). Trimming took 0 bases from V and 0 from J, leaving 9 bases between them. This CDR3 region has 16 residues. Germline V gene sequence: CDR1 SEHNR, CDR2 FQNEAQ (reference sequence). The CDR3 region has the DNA TGTGCCAGCAGCTTAGCGGACAGCTTCTCTGGAAACACCATATATTTT. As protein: CASSLADSFSGNTIYF. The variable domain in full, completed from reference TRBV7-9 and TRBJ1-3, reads DTGVSQNPRHKITKRGQNVTFRCDPISEHNRLYWYRQTLGQGPEFLTYFQNEAQLEKSRLLSDRFSAERPKGSFSTLEIQRTEQGDSAMYLCASSLADSFSGNTIYFGEGSWLTVV.

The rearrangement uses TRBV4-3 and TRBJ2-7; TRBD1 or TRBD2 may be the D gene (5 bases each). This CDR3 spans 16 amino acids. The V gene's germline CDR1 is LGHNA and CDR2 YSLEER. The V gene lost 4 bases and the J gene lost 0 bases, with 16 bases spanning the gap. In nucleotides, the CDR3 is TGCGCCAGCAGCCTAGAACTTCTGGGGGACTCCTACGAGCAGTACTTC. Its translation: CASSLELLGDSYEQYF.

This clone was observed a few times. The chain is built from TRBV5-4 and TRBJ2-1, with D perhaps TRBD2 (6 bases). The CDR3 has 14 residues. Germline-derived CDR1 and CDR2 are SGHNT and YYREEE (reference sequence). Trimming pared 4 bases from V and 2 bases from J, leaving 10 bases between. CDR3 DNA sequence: TGTGCCAGCAGCCTGACTAGGGCCTACAATGAGCAGTTCTTC. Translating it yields CASSLTRAYNEQFF.

CDR3 coding DNA: TGTGCCAGCAGCGTAAGGGGAGTCGCTGGAAACACCATATATTTT. Translating gives CASSVRGVAGNTIYF. The chain couples TRBV9 to TRBJ1-3, with D perhaps matching TRBD1 (5 bases). The CDR3 sequence is 15 residues long. Per germline, CDR1 SGDLS and CDR2 YYNGEE. The ends were cut back, 1 base at V and 2 bases at J, with 10 bases in the middle.

The CDR3 DNA is TGTGCCAGTACCGGACAGAACAATCAGCCCCAGCATTTT. It encodes CASTGQNNQPQHF. The chain combines TRBV19 with TRBJ1-5; D is perhaps TRBD1 (6 bases). In germline, CDR1 is LNHDA, CDR2 SQIVND (reference sequence). V shed 7 bases and J shed 3 bases, with 10 bases lying between them. CDR3 length equals 13 residues.

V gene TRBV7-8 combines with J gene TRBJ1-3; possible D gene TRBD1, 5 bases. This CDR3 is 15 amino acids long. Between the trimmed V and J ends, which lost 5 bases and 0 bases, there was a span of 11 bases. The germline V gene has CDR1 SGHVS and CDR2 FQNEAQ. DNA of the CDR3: TGTGCCAGCAGCCCCACAGGAAGCTCTGGAAACACCATATATTTT. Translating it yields CASSPTGSSGNTIYF. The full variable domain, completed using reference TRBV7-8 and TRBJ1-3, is GAGVSQSPRYKVAKRGQDVALRCDPISGHVSLFWYQQALGQGPEFLTYFQNEAQLDKSGLPSDRFFAERPEGSVSTLKIQRTQQEDSAVYLCASSPTGSSGNTIYFGEGSWLTVV.

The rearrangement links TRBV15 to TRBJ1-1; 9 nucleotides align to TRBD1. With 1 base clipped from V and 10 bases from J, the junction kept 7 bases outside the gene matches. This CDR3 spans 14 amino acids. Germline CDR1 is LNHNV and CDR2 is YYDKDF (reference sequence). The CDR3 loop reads CATSRGGTGLTAFF. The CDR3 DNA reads TGTGCCACCAGCAGAGGCGGGACAGGGCTCACAGCTTTCTTT.

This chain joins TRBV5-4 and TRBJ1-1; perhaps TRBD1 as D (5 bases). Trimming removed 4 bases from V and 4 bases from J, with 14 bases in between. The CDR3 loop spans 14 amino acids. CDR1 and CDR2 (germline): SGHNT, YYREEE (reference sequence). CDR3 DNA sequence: TGTGCCAGCAGCCCCGCGGGGCGGGGCACTGAAGCTTTCTTT. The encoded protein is CASSPAGRGTEAFF.

In nucleotides, the CDR3 is TGTGCCAGCAGCTTAGGAGCTAACTATGGCTACACCTTC. Its protein is CASSLGANYGYTF. V usage is TRBV7-3 and J usage is TRBJ1-2; no firm D call. Germline CDR1 reads SGHTA; CDR2 reads FQGTGA. The CDR3 spans 13 residues. Trimming cost V 2 bases and J 0 bases, with 4 bases left between them.

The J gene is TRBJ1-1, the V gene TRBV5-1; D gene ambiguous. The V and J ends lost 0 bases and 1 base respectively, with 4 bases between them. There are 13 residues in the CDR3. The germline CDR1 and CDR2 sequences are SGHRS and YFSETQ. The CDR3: CASSLGTNTEAFF. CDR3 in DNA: TGCGCCAGCAGCTTGGGGACGAACACTGAAGCTTTCTTT. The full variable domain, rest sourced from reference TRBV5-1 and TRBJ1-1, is KAGVTQTPRYLIKTRGQQVTLSCSPISGHRSVSWYQQTPGQGLQFLFEYFSETQRNKGNFPGRFSGRQFSNSRSEMNVSTLELGDSALYLCASSLGTNTEAFFGQGTRLTVV.

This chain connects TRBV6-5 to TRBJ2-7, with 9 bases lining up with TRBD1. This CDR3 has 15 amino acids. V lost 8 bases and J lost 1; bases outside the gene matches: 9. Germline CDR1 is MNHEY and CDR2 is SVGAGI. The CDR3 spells CASGEGDRESYEQYF. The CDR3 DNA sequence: TGTGCCAGCGGGGAGGGGGACAGGGAATCCTACGAGCAGTACTTC.

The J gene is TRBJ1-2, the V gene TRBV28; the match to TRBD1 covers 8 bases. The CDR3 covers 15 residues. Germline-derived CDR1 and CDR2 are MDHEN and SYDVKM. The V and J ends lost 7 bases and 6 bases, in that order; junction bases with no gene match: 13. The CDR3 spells CASILGRGRFNGYTF. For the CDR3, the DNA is TGTGCCAGCATCTTGGGCAGGGGGCGATTTAATGGCTACACCTTC.

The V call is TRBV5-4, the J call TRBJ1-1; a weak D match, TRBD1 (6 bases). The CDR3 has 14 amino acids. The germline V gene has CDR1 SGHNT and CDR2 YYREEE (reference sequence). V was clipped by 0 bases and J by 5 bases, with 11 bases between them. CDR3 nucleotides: TGTGCCAGCAGCTTGGGGGCAGGGGAGACTGAAGCTTTCTTT. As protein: CASSLGAGETEAFF. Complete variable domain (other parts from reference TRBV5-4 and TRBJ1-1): ETGVTQSPTHLIKTRGQQVTLRCSSQSGHNTVSWYQQALGQGPQFIFQYYREEENGRGNFPPRFSGLQFPNYSSELNVNALELDDSALYLCASSLGAGETEAFFGQGTRLTVV.

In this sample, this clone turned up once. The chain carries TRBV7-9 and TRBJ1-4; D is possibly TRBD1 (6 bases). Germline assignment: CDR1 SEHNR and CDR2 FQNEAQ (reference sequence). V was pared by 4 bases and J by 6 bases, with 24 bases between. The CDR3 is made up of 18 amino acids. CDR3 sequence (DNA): TGTGCCAGCAGCTCCTCCGGGTGGGGGGCAGGTTATGATGAAAAACTGTTTTTT. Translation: CASSSSGWGAGYDEKLFF.

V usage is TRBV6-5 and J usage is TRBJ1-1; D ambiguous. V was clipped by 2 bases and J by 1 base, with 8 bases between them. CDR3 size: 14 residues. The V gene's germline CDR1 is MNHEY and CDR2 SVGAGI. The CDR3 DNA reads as TGTGCCAGCAGTTACAACAGTGGGAACACTGAAGCTTTCTTT. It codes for CASSYNSGNTEAFF.